This T cell receptor beta chain was retrieved from a study of shared clonotypes between healthy human individuals. About the study: The plates for each donor numbered three CD4 naive, three CD4 memory, two CD8 naive and one CD8 memory.

In the case of this clone: The sample carries other DNA sequences with the same CDR3.

The V and J ends lost 3 bases and 2 bases respectively, with 10 bases between them. The CDR3 length is 14 residues. Germline loops: CDR1 SGDLS, CDR2 YYNGEE. Measured with immunoSEQ multiplex PCR; TCRdb has only the in-frame clones, and not every one. The repertoire includes under 2,500,000 clones, almost 96% of them detected once, and 0.1% to 0.15% sits in the top ten. Adult donors, all healthy and HIV-negative, had no recent acute infections or vaccinations. The chain uses TRBV9 and TRBJ2-3; D perhaps matches TRBD2 (6 bases). The origin of this receptor is a man aged 18 to 35 in good health. Material for sequencing was naive CD4+ T cells sorted from blood. Documented subset: CD45RA+ positively selected. The CDR3 DNA follows: TGTGCCAGCAGCGCCGGGGGAACCACAGATACGCAGTATTTT. This codes for CASSAGGTTDTQYF.